This T cell receptor beta chain is drawn from a study of identical twins. Study-level results: Low generation-probability sequences were in excess among twin-shared out-of-frame alpha sequences. Abundant beta clonotypes from cord blood had fewer insertions, unlike memory repertoires, which showed none.

TCRdb re-derived calls from the 5' RACE reads in MiXCR, one entry per CDR3 protein. The sample holds about 240,000 distinct CDR3 sequences; roughly a tenth are singletons and the top ten take more than 8.5%. This clonotype was counted only a few times. Its antigen is still unknown. This clonotype was obtained from a man aged 45-65 years in good health. The sequenced material came from memory T cells sorted from blood.

The CDR3 loop is CASSHPTGGEYGYTF. The CDR3 DNA reads as TGTGCCAGCAGCCATCCGACAGGGGGAGAATATGGCTACACCTTC. The V call is TRBV5-6, the J call TRBJ1-2; 9 nucleotides match TRBD1. There are 15 residues in the CDR3. V shed 4 bases and J 5 bases; nucleotides not matched to a gene: 9. Germline V gene data show CDR1 as SGHDT and CDR2 as YYEEEE.